This T cell receptor beta chain was retrieved from a study of cytomegalovirus exposure and HLA in healthy donors (dated by TCRdb to about 2017). The study in broad terms: An earlier analysis of approximately 550 of the donors reported about 250 Gb of sequence data and 120 million or so unique TCR beta sequences from 150 million to 200 million T cells. The aim of the study was to test whether cataloging public T cell receptors could identify signatures of past pathogen exposure. The number of donors typed differed by locus, with about 629-640 for A, B, C, DRB1 and DQB1, more than 500 for DQA1, approximately 580 for DPA1, and around 450 for DPB1. The T cell repertoires of some 670 subjects were profiled by immunosequencing and related to cytomegalovirus serostatus. The later analysis used no new phenotypic data to find candidate immune exposures, relying instead on TCR beta sequences and their occurrence across donors. A later genetic analysis took genome-wide SNP genotypes for about three fifths of the 666 donors and used that subset as a discovery cohort. To study patterns of TCR occurrence, a later analysis re-analyzed previously published TCR beta repertoires from around 660 donors and added high-resolution HLA genotyping. All discovery cohort repertoires had been generated using a single sequencing platform. High-throughput TCR immunosequencing, statistical association of individual TCRs with disease status, and machine learning were combined to predict cytomegalovirus infection status. Across some 400 genotyped donors of the cohort, an average of approximately 220,000 unique TCR beta nucleotide sequences per donor were sequenced, and 15% to 20% of those sequences were non-productive. Besides the first cohort of approximately 670 subjects, a separate validation cohort made up of some 110 different subjects was used. Among the approximately 400 genotyped donors, under 90% belonged to the genetic ancestry cluster associated with self-reported Caucasian donors. Donor age, sex, ethnicity and CMV serostatus were collected together with the repertoire data. HLA typing included class I and class II loci at four-digit resolution. Because of strong linkage in the cohort, roughly five DR-DQ haplotypes were treated as single units for association and clustering. Roughly 300 gigabases of sequencing data and approximately 92 million unique TCR sequences made up an early release that covered approximately 700 HLA-typed donors. An earlier analysis of around 580 of the donors used high-throughput TCR beta sequencing to judge whether each TCR beta V gene segment behaved as functional or pseudogenic.

The cohort comprised 550 to 700 healthy bone marrow donors. At the time of sampling, all cohort members were nominally healthy, though unrecorded immune exposures were likely present. The donor tested CMV seronegative and was one of the 352 seronegative cohort members. Every donor gave a peripheral blood sample, and the peripheral blood mononuclear cells from that sample were used for TCR beta sequencing. Genomic DNA extraction from the blood cell samples was performed with the Qiagen DNeasy Blood Extraction Kit. The germline V gene sets CDR1 to MNHNS and CDR2 to SASEGT. From the cysteine up to the phenylalanine, the CDR3 has a length of 12 residues. Only the CDR3 region is kept as DNA, spanning 36 bases read in frame from base 1. The V and J ends are trimmed by 3 bases and 8 bases, leaving 10 bases between them. Overall study outcomes, separate from this receptor: Most TCR sequences were seen in very few donors, while some public TCRs were found in many individuals. Some IMGT-functional V segments, including TRBV6-2 and TRBV6-3, could not be distinguished by the 87-base-pair reads and were therefore excluded. According to a later analysis, TCR association rates differed among HLA loci, with DRB1 alleles showing the most associated TCRs and HLA-C alleles showing the fewest. In an earlier analysis of some 640 of the donors, most TCR beta V segments were observed in productive rearrangements about 87% or about 30% of the time, broadly matching IMGT annotations. The authors suggested that the approach could potentially be generalized to other disease states and immunological phenotypes. The study gave a list of 150 to 200 TCR beta chains associated with cytomegalovirus. This cohort had only TCR beta chains sequenced, and the lack of alpha or paired-chain data limited which features could be detected. An association between a missense DCLRE1C variant and V-gene and J-gene trimming of TCR beta chains was found in a later genetic analysis and replicated in an independent cohort. Several of the top co-occurrence clusters appeared to be linked to parvovirus B19, influenza, CMV and Epstein-Barr virus, according to a later analysis. Strong co-occurrence of HLA alleles, especially DR and DQ, made assigning TCR associations to individual alleles difficult. A few of the identified cytomegalovirus-associated TCR beta chains were confirmed in vitro to be specific for cytomegalovirus antigens. A group of highly shared sequence variants was considered likely to be a technical artifact of the sequencing pipeline. Cytomegalovirus status was reported to be diagnosed by the classifier with high specificity and sensitivity in both the original and validation cohorts. Because HLA typing was unavailable for some donors at each locus, only the typed subset was used in association tests. The presence/absence analyses assumed that sequencing depth was roughly uniform across donors, and that assumption may not be true. Most CMV-associated TCR beta chains appeared to be HLA-restricted in a later analysis, and the HLA associations seemed to be driven largely by CMV exposure. In a later analysis, HLA-associated TCR beta chains showed more clonal expansion and lower generation probabilities than non-associated chains that were equally common. Because counts were too low, about 17 rarely observed V segments, including chromosome 9 orphons, were excluded from the earlier analysis of about 500 of the donors. The only immune exposure information available for the cohort was CMV serostatus. According to a later genetic analysis, donors in an Asian-associated ancestry cluster had fewer N-insertions in productive TCRs than the roughly 700-donor mean. Specific HLA alleles were associated with 16,951 TCR beta sequences at a false discovery rate of 0.05 in a later analysis. Correlated functional status among segregating V segments might be attributable to linkage disequilibrium, but an unknown experimental factor could not be ruled out. A further reported finding was that TCR beta sequences accurately predicted the HLA-A and HLA-B alleles for most subjects in the first cohort.

A word on this clone: No antigen is known for it. The record has no base qualities; no much larger clone is one base away. Other DNA sequences of this sample code for an identical CDR3.

Library creation used the immunoSEQ multiplex PCR assay. For the multiplex PCR, a mixture combining 60 forward primers for TCR Vbeta segments and 13 reverse primers for TCR Jbeta segments was used. A multiplex PCR assay on genomic DNA amplified the CDR3 region of rearranged TCR beta genes. The amplified TCR beta libraries were sequenced on the Illumina HiSeq System as 87-base-pair reads. The authors processed their data as follows. In a later analysis, some 80 million unique TCR beta chains were counted across the 500 to 850 repertoires, and around 10 million of these chains were shared by at least two donors. Raw reads were error-corrected and collapsed into unique sequences by a nearest-neighbor algorithm in which closely related sequences were merged to remove PCR and sequencing errors. Alignment of CDR3 sequences to IMGT reference sequences was used to assign V, D and J gene segments. For a sequence to be retained, a match of at least six nucleotides to both a V gene segment and a J gene segment was required. Rearrangements were classified as productive when the CDR3 lacked stop codons and remained in frame with V and J, and all other rearrangements were classified as non-productive. CDR3 was defined by IMGT convention, running from the second conserved V-encoded cysteine to the conserved J-encoded phenylalanine. Sequences without an unambiguous match to a single V gene segment were excluded from the earlier analysis of several hundred of the donors. In an earlier analysis of almost 600 of the donors, a V segment was called functional when productive rearrangements were above 56.7%, and segregating when the standard deviation between donors exceeded 5%. To diagnose cytomegalovirus status from the catalog of TCR beta chain sequences, a statistical classification framework was built. In a later analysis, TCR nucleotide sequences were compared against IMGT/GENE-DB human TR gene sequences so that V and J genes could be assigned. Using the TCRdist pipeline, a later analysis assigned CDR3 sequences along with most-parsimonious VDJ recombination scenarios. In a later analysis, each TCR beta chain was defined by its CDR3 amino acid sequence together with its V-gene family, and reads lacking a unique V-gene family were excluded. A later analysis removed 592 highly shared, low-generation-probability nucleotide sequences to deal with suspected cross-contamination and a sequencing artifact. In a later analysis, a clonal expansion index was calculated for each public chain from normalized within-repertoire ranks of inferred template counts. In a later analysis, generation probabilities were computed using a VDJ recombination model fitted to out-of-frame rearrangements, and the results were checked against IGoR. A later analysis scored TCR-TCR, TCR-HLA and TCR-CMV co-occurrence with hypergeometric tests, applying a repertoire-size bias correction to TCR pairs. A later analysis estimated false discovery rates by permuting HLA or CMV assignments 20 times. In a later analysis, co-occurring TCRs were grouped using DBSCAN, and TCRdist sequence similarity was added for clustering within HLA-allele-positive subsets. For co-occurrence clustering, repertoires with fewer than 30,000 or more than 120,000 public chains were excluded, along with 4 to 6 repertoires with anomalous nucleotide sharing. TCRdb mirrors the immuneACCESS table, restricted to in-frame sequences. Some clones are absent from its copies; in checked studies, under half trace to an unresolved V gene, and the reason for the others is unknown. V, J and clone size are those of that table, while D and trimming were read from the DNA. The sample contains fewer than 150,000 clones, roughly 77% of them found a single time. The ten largest clones add up to approximately 1.8% of the sample.

The receptor's source is a woman aged 25 to 39 in good health and CMV-seronegative. The chain is made from TRBV6-1 and TRBJ1-1; a confident D gene designation cannot be given. Material for sequencing was PBMCs. This receptor carries the CDR3 CASSDRLREAFF. The DNA sequence is TGTGCCAGCAGTGACCGACTAAGGGAAGCTTTCTTT.